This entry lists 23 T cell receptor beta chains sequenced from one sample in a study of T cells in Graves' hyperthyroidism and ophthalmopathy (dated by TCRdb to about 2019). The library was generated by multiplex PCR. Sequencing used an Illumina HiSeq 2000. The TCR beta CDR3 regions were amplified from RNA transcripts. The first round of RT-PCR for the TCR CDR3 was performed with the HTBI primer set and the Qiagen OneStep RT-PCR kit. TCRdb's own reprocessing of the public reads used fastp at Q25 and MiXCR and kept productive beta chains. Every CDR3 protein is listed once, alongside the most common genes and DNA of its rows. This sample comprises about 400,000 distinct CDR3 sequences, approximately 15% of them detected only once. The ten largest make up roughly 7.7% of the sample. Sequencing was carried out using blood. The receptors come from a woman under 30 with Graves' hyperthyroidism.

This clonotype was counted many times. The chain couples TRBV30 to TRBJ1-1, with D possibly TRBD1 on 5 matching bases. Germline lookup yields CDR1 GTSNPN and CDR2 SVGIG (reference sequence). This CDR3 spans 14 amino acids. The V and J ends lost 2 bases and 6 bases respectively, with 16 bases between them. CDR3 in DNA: TGTGCCTGGAGTCTATTAGGGGTTTTCGCTGAAGCTTTCTTT. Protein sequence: CAWSLLGVFAEAFF.

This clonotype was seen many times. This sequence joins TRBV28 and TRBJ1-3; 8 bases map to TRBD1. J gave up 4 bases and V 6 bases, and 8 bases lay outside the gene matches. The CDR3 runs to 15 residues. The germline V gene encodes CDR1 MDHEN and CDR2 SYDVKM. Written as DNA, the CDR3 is TGTGCCAGCAGCCGGACAGGGAAGTCCGGAAACACCATATATTTT. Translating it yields CASSRTGKSGNTIYF.

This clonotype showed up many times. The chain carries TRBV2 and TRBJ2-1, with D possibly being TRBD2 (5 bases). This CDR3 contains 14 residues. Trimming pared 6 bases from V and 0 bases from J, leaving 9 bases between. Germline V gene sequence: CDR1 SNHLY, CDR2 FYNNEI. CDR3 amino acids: CASRQRSSYNEQFF. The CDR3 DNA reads TGTGCCAGCAGGCAGCGGAGCTCCTACAATGAGCAGTTCTTC.

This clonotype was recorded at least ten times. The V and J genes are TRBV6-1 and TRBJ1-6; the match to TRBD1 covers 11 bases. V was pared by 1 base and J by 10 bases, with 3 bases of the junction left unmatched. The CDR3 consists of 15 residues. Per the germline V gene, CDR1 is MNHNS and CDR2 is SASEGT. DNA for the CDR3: TGTGCCAGCAGTGAAGAGGACAGGGGGCGATCACCCCTCCACTTT. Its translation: CASSEEDRGRSPLHF.

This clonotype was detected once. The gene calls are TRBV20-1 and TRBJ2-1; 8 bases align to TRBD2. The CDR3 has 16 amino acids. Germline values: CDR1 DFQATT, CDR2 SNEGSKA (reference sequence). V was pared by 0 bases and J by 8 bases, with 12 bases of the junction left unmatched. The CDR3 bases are TGCAGTGCTAGAGATCCCTCTACGGGAGGGCCGGATGAGCAGTTCTTC. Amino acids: CSARDPSTGGPDEQFF.

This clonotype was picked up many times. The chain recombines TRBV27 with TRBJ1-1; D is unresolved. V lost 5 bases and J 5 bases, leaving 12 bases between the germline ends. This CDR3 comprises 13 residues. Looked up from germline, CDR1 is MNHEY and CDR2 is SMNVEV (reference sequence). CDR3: CASSTAAGTEAFF. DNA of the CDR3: TGTGCCAGCAGTACCGCCGCTGGGACTGAAGCTTTCTTT.

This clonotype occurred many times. DNA for the CDR3: TGTGCCAGCAGCCCCCGCAGGGGCTCCTACGAGCAGTACTTC. Its protein is CASSPRRGSYEQYF. The chain recombines TRBV9 with TRBJ2-7; D is perhaps TRBD1 (6 bases). Trimming took off 4 bases at V and 0 bases at J, with 11 bases between the two ends. The CDR3 spans 14 residues. Looked up from germline, CDR1 is SGDLS and CDR2 is YYNGEE.

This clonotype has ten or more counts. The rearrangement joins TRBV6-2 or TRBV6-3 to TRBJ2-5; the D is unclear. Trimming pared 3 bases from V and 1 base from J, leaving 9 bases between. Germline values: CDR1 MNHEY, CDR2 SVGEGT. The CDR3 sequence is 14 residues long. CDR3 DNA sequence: TGTGCCAGCAGTTATTTGCGAACCCAAGAGACCCAGTACTTC. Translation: CASSYLRTQETQYF.

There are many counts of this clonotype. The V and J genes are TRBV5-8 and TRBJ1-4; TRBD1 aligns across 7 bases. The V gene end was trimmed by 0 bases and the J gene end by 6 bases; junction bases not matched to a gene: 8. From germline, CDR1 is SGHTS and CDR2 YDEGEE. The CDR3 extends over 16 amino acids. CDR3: CASSLGRGGADEKLFF. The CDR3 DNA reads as TGTGCCAGCAGCTTGGGGCGAGGGGGCGCAGATGAAAAACTGTTTTTT.

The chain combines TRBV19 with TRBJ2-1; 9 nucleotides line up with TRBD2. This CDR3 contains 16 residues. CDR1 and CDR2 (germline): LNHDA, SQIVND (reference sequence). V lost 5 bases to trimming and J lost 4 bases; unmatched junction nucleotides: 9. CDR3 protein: CASSGRLAESYNEQFF. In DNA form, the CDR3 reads TGTGCCAGTAGTGGGAGACTAGCGGAGTCTTACAATGAGCAGTTCTTC.

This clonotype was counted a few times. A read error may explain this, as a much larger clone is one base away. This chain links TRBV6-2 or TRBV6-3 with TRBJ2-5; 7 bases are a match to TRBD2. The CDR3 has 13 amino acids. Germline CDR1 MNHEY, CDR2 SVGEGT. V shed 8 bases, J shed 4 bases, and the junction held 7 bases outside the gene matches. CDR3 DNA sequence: TGTGCCAGCTTGGCAGCGGGGCGAGAGACCCAGTACTTC. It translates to CASLAAGRETQYF.

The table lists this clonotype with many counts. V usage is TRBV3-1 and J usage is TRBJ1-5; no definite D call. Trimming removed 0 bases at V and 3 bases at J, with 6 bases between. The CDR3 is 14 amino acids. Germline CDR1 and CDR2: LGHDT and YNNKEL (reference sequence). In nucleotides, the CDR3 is TGTGCCAGCAGCCAAGACAGCTACAATCAGCCCCAGCATTTT. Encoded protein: CASSQDSYNQPQHF.

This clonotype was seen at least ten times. The CDR3 coding sequence is TGTGCCAGCAGCCCTCGACAGGAGTTAAACTATGGCTACACCTTC. The encoded protein is CASSPRQELNYGYTF. V and J are TRBV3-1 and TRBJ1-2; D might be TRBD1 (6 bases). V lost 4 bases, J lost 2 bases, and 14 bases lay in between. CDR1 is LGHDT and CDR2 is YNNKEL in the germline V gene (reference sequence). The CDR3 has 15 amino acids.

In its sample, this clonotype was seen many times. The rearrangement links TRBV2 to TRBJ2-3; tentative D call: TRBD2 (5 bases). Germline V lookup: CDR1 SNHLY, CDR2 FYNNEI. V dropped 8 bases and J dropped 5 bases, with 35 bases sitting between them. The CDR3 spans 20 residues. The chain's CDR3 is CASRESTIPWPVALLDTQYF. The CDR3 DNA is TGTGCCAGCCGAGAATCGACTATACCATGGCCCGTAGCCCTGTTAGATACGCAGTATTTT. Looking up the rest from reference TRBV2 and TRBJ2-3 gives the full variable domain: EPEVTQTPSHQVTQMGQEVILRCVPISNHLYFYWYRQILGQKVEFLVSFYNNEISEKSEIFDDQFSVERPDGSNFTLKIRSTKLEDSAMYFCASRESTIPWPVALLDTQYFGPGTRLTVL.

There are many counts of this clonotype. CDR3 protein: CASSLDEGPNQPQHF. CDR3 sequence (DNA): TGTGCCAGCAGTTTAGACGAGGGGCCCAATCAGCCCCAGCATTTT. The chain joins TRBV12-3 or TRBV12-4 to TRBJ1-5; a possible D gene is TRBD1 (5 bases). The CDR3 is 15 amino acids. The V gene lost 1 base and the J gene lost 3 bases, with 10 bases spanning the gap.

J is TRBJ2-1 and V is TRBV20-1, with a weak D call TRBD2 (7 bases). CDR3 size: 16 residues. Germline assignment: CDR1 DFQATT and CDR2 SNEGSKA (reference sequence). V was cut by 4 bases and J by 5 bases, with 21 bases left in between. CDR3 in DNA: TGCAGTGCTAAAATACGCGGGGGCGCTTCCCACAATGAGCAGTTCTTC. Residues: CSAKIRGGASHNEQFF.

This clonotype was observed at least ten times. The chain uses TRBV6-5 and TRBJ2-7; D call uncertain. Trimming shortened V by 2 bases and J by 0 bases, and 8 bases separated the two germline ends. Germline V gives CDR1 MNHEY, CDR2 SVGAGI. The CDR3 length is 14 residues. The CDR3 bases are TGTGCCAGCAGTTACGGTCCCGGCTCCTACGAGCAGTACTTC. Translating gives CASSYGPGSYEQYF.

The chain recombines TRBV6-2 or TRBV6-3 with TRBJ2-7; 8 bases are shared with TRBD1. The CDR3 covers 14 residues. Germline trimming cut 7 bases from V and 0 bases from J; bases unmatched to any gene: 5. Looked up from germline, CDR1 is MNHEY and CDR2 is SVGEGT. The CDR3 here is CASTSGGGSYEQYF. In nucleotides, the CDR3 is TGTGCCAGCACATCAGGGGGCGGCTCCTACGAGCAGTACTTC.

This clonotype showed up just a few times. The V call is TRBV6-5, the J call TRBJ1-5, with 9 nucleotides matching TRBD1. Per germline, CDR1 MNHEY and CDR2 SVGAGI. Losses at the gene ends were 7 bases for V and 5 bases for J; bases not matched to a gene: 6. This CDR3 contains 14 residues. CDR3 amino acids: CASTSTGGYQPQHF. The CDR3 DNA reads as TGTGCCAGCACTTCGACAGGGGGTTATCAGCCCCAGCATTTT.

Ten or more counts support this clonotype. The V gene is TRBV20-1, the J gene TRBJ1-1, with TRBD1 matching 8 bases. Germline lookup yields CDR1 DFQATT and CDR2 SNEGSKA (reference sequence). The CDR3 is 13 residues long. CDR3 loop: CSLPGQDYTEAFF. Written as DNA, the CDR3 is TGCAGCCTCCCGGGACAGGACTACACTGAAGCTTTCTTT.

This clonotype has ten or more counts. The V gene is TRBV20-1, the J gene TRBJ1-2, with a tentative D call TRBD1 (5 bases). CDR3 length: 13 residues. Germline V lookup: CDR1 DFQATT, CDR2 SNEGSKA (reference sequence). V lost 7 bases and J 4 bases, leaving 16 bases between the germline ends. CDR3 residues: CSVTGTTAYGYTF. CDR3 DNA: TGCAGTGTTACCGGGACGACTGCCTATGGCTACACCTTC.

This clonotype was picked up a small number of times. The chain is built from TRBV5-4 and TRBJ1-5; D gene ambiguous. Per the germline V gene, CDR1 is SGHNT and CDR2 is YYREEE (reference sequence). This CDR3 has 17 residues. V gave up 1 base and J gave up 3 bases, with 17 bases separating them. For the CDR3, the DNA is TGTGCCAGCAGCTTGCCCTGGAGATGGGCCGACAATCAGCCCCAGCATTTT. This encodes CASSLPWRWADNQPQHF.

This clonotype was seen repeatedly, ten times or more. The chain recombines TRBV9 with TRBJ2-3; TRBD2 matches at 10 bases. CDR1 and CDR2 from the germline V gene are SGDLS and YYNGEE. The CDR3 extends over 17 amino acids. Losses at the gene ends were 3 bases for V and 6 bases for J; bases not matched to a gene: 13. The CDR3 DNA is TGTGCCAGCAGCGCAAGGGGGGCTAGCGGGAGCATGGATACGCAGTATTTT. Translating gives CASSARGASGSMDTQYF.